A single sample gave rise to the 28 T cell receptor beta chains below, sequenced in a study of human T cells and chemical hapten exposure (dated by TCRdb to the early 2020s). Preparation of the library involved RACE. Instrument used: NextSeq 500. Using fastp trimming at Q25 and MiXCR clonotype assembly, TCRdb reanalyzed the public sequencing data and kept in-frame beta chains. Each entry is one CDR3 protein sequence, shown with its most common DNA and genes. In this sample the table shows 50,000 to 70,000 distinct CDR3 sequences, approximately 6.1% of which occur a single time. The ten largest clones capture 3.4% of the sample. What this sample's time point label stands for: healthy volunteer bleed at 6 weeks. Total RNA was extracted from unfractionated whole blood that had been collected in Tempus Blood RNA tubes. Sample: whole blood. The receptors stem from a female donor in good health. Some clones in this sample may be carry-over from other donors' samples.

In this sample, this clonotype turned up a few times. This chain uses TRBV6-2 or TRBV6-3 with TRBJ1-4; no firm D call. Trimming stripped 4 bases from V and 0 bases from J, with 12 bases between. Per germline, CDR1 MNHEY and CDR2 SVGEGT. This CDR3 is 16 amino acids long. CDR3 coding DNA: TGTGCCAGCAGTTCCCCCGGGATCCCAACTAATGAAAAACTGTTTTTT. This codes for CASSSPGIPTNEKLFF.

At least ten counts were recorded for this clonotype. CDR3 loop: CASSQGLGKINEQFF. As DNA, the CDR3 is TGTGCCAGCAGCCAGGGACTAGGCAAGATCAATGAGCAGTTCTTC. The gene calls are TRBV3-1 and TRBJ2-1; 8 bases are shared with TRBD2. Germline assignment: CDR1 LGHDT and CDR2 YNNKEL (reference sequence). V dropped 3 bases and J dropped 6; count of bases not matched to a gene: 7. The CDR3 sequence is 15 residues long.

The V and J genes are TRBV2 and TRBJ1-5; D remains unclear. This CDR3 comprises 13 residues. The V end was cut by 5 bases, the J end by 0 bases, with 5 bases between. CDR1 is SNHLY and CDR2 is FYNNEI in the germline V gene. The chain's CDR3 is CASSKDSNQPQHF. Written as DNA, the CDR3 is TGTGCCAGCAGTAAGGATAGCAATCAGCCCCAGCATTTT.

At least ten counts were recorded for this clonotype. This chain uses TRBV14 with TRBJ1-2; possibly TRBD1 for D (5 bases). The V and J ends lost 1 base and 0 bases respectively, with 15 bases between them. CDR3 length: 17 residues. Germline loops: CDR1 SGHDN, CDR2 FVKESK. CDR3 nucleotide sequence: TGTGCCAGCAGCCAAGTTATTCAGGGTAGCCCTAACTATGGCTACACCTTC. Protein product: CASSQVIQGSPNYGYTF.

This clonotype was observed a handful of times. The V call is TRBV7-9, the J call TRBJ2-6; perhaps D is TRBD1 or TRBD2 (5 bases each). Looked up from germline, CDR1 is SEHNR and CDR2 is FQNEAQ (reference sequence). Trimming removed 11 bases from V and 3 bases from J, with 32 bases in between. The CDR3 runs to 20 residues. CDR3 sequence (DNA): TGTGCCTTCCTAGGTCAGGATGGCGAGGGGAGCTGGGGTGGGGCCAACGTCCTGACTTTC. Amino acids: CAFLGQDGEGSWGGANVLTF.

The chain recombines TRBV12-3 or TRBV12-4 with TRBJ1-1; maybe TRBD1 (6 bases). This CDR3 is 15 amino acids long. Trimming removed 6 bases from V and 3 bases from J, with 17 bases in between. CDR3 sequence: CASSNSYREDTEAFF. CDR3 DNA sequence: TGTGCCAGCAGCAATTCATACAGGGAAGACACTGAAGCTTTCTTT.

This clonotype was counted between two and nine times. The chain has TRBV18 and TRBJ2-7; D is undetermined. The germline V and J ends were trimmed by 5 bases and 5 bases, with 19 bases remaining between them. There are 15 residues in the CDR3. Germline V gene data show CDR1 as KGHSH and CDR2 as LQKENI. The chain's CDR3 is CASSTTFLTRNEQYF. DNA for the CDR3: TGTGCCAGCTCAACAACTTTTCTGACCAGGAACGAGCAGTACTTC.

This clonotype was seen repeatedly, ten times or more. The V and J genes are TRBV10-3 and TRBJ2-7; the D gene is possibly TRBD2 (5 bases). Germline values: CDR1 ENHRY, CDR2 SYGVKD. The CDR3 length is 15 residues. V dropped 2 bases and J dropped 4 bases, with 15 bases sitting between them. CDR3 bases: TGTGCCATCAGTGAGCCTTGGGAGACGGATTACGAGCAGTACTTC. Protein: CAISEPWETDYEQYF.

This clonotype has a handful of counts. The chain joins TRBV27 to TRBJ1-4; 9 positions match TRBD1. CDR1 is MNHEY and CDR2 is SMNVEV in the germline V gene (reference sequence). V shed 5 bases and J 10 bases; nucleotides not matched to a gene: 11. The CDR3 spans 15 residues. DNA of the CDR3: TGTGCCAGCAGTCAACCGGGACAGGGTAAACGAAAACTGTTTTTT. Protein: CASSQPGQGKRKLFF.

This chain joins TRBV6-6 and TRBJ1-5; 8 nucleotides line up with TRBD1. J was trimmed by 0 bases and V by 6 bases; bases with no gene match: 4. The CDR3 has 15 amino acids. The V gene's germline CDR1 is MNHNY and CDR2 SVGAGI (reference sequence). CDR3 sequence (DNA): TGTGCCAGCAGAGCAGGGGGCTTTAGCAATCAGCCCCAGCATTTT. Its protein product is CASRAGGFSNQPQHF.

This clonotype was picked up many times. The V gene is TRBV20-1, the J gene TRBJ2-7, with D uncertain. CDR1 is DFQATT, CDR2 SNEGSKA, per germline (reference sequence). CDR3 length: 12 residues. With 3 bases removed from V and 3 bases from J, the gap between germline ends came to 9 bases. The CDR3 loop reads CSASARVYEQYF. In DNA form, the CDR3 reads TGCAGTGCTAGTGCCAGAGTCTACGAGCAGTACTTC.

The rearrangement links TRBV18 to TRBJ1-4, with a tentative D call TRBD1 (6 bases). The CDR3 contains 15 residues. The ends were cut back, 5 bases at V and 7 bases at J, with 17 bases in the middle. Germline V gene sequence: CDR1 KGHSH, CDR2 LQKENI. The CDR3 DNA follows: TGTGCCAGCTCAGTTTCAACAGGGCCGGGTGAAAAACTGTTTTTT. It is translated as CASSVSTGPGEKLFF.

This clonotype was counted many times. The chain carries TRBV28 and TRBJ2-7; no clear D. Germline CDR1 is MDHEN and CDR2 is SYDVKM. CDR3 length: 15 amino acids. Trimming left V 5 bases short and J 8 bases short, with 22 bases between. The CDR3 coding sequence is TGTGCCAGCAGTCGTTTATCATTGCAGAGGTCACAGCAGTACTTC. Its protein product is CASSRLSLQRSQQYF.

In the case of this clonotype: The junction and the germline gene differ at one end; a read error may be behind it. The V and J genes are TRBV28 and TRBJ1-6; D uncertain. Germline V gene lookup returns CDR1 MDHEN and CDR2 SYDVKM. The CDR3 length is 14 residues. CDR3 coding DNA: TGTGCCAGCAGTTTGGCCGGGCTGGATTCACCCCTCAACTTT. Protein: CASSLAGLDSPLNF. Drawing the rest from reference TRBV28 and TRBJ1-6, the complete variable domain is DVKVTQSSRYLVKRTGEKVFLECVQDMDHENMFWYRQDPGLGLRLIYFSYDVKMKEKGDIPEGYSVSREKKERFSLILESASTNQTSMYLCASSLAGLDSPLNFGNGTRLTVT.

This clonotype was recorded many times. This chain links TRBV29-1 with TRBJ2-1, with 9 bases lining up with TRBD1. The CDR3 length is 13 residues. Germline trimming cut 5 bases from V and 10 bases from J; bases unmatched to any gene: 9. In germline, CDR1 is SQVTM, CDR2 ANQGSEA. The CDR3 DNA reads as TGCAGCGTTCTATTGGACAGGGGCGTAGAGCAGTTCTTC. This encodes CSVLLDRGVEQFF.

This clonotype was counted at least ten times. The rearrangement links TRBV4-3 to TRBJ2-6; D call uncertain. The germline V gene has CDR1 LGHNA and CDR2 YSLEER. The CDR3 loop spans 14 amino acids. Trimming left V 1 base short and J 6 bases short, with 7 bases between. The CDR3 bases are TGCGCCAGCAGCCAAGCCTCTCAGGCCAACGTCCTGACTTTC. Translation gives CASSQASQANVLTF.

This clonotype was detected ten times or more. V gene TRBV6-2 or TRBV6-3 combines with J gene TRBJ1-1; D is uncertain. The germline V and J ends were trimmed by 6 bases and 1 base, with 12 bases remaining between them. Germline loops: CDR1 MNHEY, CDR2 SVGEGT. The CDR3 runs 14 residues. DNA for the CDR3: TGTGCCAGCAGATCCCTTCCCCGGAACACTGAAGCTTTCTTT. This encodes CASRSLPRNTEAFF.

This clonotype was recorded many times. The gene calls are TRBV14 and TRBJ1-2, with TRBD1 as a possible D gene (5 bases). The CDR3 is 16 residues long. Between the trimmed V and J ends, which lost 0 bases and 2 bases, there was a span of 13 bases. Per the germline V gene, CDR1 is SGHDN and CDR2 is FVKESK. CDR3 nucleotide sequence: TGTGCCAGCAGCCAAGAACCAGGGTATGCGAACTATGGCTACACCTTC. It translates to CASSQEPGYANYGYTF.

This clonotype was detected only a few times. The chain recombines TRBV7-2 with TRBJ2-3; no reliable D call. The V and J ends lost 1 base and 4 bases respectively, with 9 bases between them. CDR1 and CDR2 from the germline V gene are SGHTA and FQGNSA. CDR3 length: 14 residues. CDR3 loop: CASSLEQYADTQYF. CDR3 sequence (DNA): TGTGCCAGCAGCTTAGAACAATATGCAGATACGCAGTATTTT.

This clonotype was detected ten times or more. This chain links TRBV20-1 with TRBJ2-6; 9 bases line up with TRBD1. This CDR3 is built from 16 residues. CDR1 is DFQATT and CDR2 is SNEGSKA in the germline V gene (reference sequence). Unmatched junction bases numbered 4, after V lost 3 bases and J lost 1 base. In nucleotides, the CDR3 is TGCAGTGCTAGCCGGGACAGGGAGTCTGGGGCCAACGTCCTGACTTTC. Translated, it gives CSASRDRESGANVLTF.

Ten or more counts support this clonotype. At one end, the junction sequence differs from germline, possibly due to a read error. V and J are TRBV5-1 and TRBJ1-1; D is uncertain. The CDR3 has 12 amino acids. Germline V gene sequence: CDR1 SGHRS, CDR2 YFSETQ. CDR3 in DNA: TGTGCCAGTCGGAGCATGAACACTGAAGCTTTCTTT. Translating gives CASRSMNTEAFF.

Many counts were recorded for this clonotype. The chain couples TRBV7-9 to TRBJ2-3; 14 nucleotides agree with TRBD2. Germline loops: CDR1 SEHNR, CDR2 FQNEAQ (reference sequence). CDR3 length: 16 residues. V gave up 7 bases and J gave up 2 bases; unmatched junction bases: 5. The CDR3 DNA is TGTGCCAGCAACCCGGGACTAGCGGGAGCCACAGATACGCAGTATTTT. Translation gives CASNPGLAGATDTQYF. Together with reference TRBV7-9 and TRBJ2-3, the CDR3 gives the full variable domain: DTGVSQNPRHKITKRGQNVTFRCDPISEHNRLYWYRQTLGQGPEFLTYFQNEAQLEKSRLLSDRFSAERPKGSFSTLEIQRTEQGDSAMYLCASNPGLAGATDTQYFGPGTRLTVL.

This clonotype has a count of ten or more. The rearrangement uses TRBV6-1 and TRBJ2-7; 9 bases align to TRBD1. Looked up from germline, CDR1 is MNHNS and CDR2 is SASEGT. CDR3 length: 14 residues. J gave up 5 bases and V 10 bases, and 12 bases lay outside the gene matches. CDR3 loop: CATEPGTGTNEQYF. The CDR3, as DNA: TGTGCCACCGAGCCCGGGACAGGGACTAACGAGCAGTACTTC.

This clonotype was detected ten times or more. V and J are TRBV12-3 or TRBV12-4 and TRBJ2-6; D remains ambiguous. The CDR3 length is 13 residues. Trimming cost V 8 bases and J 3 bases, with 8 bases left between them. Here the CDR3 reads CASQTSGANVLTF. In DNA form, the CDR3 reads TGTGCCAGCCAGACGAGTGGGGCCAACGTCCTGACTTTC.

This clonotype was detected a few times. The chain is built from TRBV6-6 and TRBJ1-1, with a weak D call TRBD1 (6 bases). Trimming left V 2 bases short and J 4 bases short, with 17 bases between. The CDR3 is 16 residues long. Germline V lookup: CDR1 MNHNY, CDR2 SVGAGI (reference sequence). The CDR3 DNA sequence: TGTGCCAGCAGTTACGGTACAGGGATAAGGGTCACTGAAGCTTTCTTT. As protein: CASSYGTGIRVTEAFF.

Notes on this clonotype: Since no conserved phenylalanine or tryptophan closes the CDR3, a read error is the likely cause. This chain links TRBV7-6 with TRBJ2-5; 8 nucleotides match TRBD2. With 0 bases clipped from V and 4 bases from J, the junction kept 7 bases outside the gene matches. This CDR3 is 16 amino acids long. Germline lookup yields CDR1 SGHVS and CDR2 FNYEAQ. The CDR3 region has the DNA TGTGCCAGCAGCTTAGCCCCGTCGGGAGGGGGAGAGACCCAGTACTCC. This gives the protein CASSLAPSGGGETQYS.

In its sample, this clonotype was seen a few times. CDR3 DNA: TGTGCCAGCAGTCTGAGACAGGGCTTTCAGCCCCAGCATTTT. Translated, it gives CASSLRQGFQPQHF. The rearrangement links TRBV28 to TRBJ1-5, with 7 bases lining up with TRBD1. J gave up 6 bases and V 5 bases, and 7 bases lay outside the gene matches. Looked up from germline, CDR1 is MDHEN and CDR2 is SYDVKM. There are 14 residues in the CDR3.

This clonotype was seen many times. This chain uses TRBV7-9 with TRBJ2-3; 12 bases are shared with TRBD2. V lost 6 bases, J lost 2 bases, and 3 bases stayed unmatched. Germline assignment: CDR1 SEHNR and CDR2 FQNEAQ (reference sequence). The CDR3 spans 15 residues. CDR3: CASRGLAGPTDTQYF. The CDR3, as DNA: TGTGCCAGCAGAGGACTAGCGGGACCCACAGATACGCAGTATTTT.